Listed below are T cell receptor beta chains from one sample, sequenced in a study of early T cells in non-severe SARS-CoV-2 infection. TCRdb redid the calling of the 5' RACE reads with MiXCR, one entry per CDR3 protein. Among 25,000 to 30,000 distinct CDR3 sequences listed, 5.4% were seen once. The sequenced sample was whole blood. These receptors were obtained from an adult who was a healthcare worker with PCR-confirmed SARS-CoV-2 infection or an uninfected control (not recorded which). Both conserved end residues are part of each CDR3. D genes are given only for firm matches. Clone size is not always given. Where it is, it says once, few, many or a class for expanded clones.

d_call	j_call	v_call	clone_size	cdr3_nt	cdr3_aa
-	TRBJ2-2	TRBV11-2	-	TGTGCCAGCAGCTTACGACAGACCGGGGAGCTGTTTTTT	CASSLRQTGELFF
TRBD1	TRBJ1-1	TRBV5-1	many	TGCGCCAGCAGCTGGAGTCAGGGGGCAAGCGCTGAAGCTTTCTTT	CASSWSQGASAEAFF
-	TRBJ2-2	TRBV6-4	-	TGTGCCAGCGGTGAGGGGAACACCGGGGAGCTGTTTTTT	CASGEGNTGELFF
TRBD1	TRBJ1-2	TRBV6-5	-	TGTGCCAGCAGTTACTCCTACAGGGGGACGAGTGGCTACACCTTC	CASSYSYRGTSGYTF
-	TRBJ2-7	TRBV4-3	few	TGCGCCAGCAGCCAAGAAGTCGGGGCGCTAGAAGGGCAGTACTTC	CASSQEVGALEGQYF
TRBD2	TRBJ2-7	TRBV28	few	TGTGCCAGCAGCACCGGACTAGCGGGAAATTACGAGCAGTACTTC	CASSTGLAGNYEQYF
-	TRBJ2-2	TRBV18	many	TGTGCCAGCTCACCCATGTTTGGGGTAGAGGACACCGGGGAGCTGTTTTTT	CASSPMFGVEDTGELFF
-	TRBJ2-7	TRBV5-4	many	TGTGCCAGCAGCTTGGTCACGGCGGGGTCCTACGAGCAGTACTTC	CASSLVTAGSYEQYF
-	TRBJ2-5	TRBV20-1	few	TGCAGTGCGCCCGGCGGGAACCAAGAGACCCAGTACTTC	CSAPGGNQETQYF
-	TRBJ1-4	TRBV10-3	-	TGTGCCATCAGTGAGTCAGGATCTAATGAAAAACTGTTTTTT	CAISESGSNEKLFF
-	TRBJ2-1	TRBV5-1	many	TGCGCCAGCAGCTGGGGACTGGAGAAGAATGAGCAGTTCTTC	CASSWGLEKNEQFF
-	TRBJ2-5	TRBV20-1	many	TGCAGTGTTCCCGGACGGAACCAAGAGACCCAGTACTTC	CSVPGRNQETQYF
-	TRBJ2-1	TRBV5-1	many	TGCGCCAGCAGCTTGAGGACTACTTACAATGAGCAGTTCTTC	CASSLRTTYNEQFF
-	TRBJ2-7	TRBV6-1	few	TGTGCCAGCAGACCCAGGGGTTTGGGCGAGCAGTACTTC	CASRPRGLGEQYF
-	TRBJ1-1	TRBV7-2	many	TGTGCCAGCAGCCGGGGGGCACCAGAAGCTTTCTTT	CASSRGAPEAFF
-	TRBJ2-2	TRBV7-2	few	TGTGCCAGCAGCTCTCAGCCTAACACCGGGGAGCTGTTTTTT	CASSSQPNTGELFF
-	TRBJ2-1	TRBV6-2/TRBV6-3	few	TGTGCCAGCAGTTACGGCAGCCCCATAGCCAATGAGCAGTTCTTC	CASSYGSPIANEQFF
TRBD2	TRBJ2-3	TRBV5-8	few	TGTGCCAGCAGCCCACTAGCGGGGAGAGATACGCAGTATTTT	CASSPLAGRDTQYF
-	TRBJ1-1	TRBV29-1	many	TGCAGCGTCCACATAGGACGTGCGAACACTGAAGCTTTCTTT	CSVHIGRANTEAFF
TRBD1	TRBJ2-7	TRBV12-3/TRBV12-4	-	TGTGCCAGCAGCCCATGGGACAGAACCTACGAGCAGTACTTC	CASSPWDRTYEQYF
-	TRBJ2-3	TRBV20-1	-	TGCAGTGCCCGGGACCATTACGGTGATACGCAGTATTTT	CSARDHYGDTQYF
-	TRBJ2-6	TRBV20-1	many	TGCAGTGCTGCGACTTTAGAGGCAGGATCAGGGGCCAACGTCCTGACTTTC	CSAATLEAGSGANVLTF
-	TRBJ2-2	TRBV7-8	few	TGTGCCAGCAGCTCGAGTGGGGCCGGGGAGCTGTTTTTT	CASSSSGAGELFF
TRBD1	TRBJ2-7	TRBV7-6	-	TGTGCCAGCAGCCCGGACAGGGGCGAGCAGTACTTC	CASSPDRGEQYF
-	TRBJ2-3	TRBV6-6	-	TGTGCCAGCAGTTATTCTGTGGGCACAGATACGCAGTATTTT	CASSYSVGTDTQYF
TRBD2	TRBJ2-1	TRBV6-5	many	TGTGCCAGCAATGTAGCGGGTCACAATGAGCAGTTCTTC	CASNVAGHNEQFF
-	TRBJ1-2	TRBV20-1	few	TGCAGTGCTAGAAAGGGACTTGGGGGCTATGGCTACACCTTC	CSARKGLGGYGYTF
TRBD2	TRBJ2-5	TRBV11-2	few	TGTGCCAGCAGCAAACCGGGACTAGCGGGAGAGACCCAGTACTTC	CASSKPGLAGETQYF
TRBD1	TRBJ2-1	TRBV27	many	TGTGCCAGCAGTACCGGGACAGGGGGCAATGAGCAGTTCTTC	CASSTGTGGNEQFF
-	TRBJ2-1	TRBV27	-	TGTGCCAGCAGTTCCCAGGCAGTAGCAGACTACAATGAGCAGTTCTTC	CASSSQAVADYNEQFF
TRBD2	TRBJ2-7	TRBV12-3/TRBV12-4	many	TGTGCCAGCAGCCCCCGGCGGGGGGCCTACGAGCAGTACTTC	CASSPRRGAYEQYF
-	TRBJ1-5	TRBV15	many	TGTGCCACCAGCGCCAGAGGGGGTCAGCCCCAGCATTTT	CATSARGGQPQHF
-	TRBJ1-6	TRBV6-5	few	TGTGCCAGCAGTTTTCGACCTACCATCGGACCCCTCCACTTT	CASSFRPTIGPLHF
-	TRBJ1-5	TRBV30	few	TGTGCCTGGACCTTTGGTCTTAATCAGCCCCAGCATTTT	CAWTFGLNQPQHF
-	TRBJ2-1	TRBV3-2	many	TGTGCCAGCAGCCCGATTAATCGACTAGCGGGAGTTGTTGAGCAGTTCTTC	CASSPINRLAGVVEQFF
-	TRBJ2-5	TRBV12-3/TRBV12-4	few	TGTGCCAGCAGTTTAAGGCAGGGGAGAGAGACCCAGTACTTC	CASSLRQGRETQYF
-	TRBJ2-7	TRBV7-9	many	TGTGCCAGCAGCTTGGAAGGGATTTACGAGCAGTACTTC	CASSLEGIYEQYF
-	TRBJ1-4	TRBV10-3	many	TGTGCCATCAGTGCCAGGGGAGGATTGACTAATGAAAAACTGTTTTTT	CAISARGGLTNEKLFF
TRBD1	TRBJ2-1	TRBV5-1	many	TGCGCCAGCAGCTTGGGGGACAGGGGGCTCTACAATGAGCAGTTCTTC	CASSLGDRGLYNEQFF
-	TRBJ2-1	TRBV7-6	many	TGTGCCAGCAGCCCCCGGGGCCCCTACAATGAGCAGTTCTTC	CASSPRGPYNEQFF
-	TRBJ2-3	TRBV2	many	TGTGCCAGCAGGTCAAGAGGGGGGATCACAGATACGCAGTATTTT	CASRSRGGITDTQYF
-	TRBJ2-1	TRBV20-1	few	TGCAGTGCTACCTTCTCCTACAATGAGCAGTTCTTC	CSATFSYNEQFF
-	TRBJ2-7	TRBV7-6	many	TGTGCCAGCAGCCCGGGGACCCGGTACGAGCAGTACTTC	CASSPGTRYEQYF
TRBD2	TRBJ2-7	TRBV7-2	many	TGTGCCAGCAGCTTAGCCAAGCGGGGATTCTACGAGCAGTACTTC	CASSLAKRGFYEQYF
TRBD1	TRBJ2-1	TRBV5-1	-	TGCGCCAGCAGCCAGGACAGGGTGAATGAGCAGTTCTTC	CASSQDRVNEQFF
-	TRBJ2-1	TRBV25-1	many	TGTGCCAGCAGTGTGCTAGAGAATGAGCAGTTCTTC	CASSVLENEQFF
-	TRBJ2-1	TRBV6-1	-	TGTGCCAGCAGGAGGACAGAAGAGTATGAGCAGTTCTTC	CASRRTEEYEQFF
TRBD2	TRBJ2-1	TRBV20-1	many	TGCAGTGCACCCGGTAGCGGGATAATCTACAATGAGCAGTTCTTC	CSAPGSGIIYNEQFF
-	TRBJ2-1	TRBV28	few	TGTGCCAGCAGTATGACAACCGCTAATGAGCAGTTCTTC	CASSMTTANEQFF
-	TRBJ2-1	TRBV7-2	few	TGTGCCAGCAGCCGGGCAGGGACCAACTACAATGAGCAGTTCTTC	CASSRAGTNYNEQFF
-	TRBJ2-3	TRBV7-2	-	TGTGCCAGCAGCTTACCCGGGGGGCCGAACACAGATACGCAGTATTTT	CASSLPGGPNTDTQYF
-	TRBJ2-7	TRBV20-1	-	TGCAGTGCTAGCAGAGGCTACTACGAGCAGTACTTC	CSASRGYYEQYF
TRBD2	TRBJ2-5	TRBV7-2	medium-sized	TGTGCCAGCAGACCCCAGAGCGGGGCCCGGATGGAGACCCAGTACTTC	CASRPQSGARMETQYF
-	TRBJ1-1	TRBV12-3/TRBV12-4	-	TGTGCCAGCAGGGACATCGACAGACCAAACACTGAAGCTTTCTTT	CASRDIDRPNTEAFF
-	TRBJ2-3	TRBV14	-	TGTGCCAGCAGCCAAGTCGGGCGAGGGCCGAATGCAGATACGCAGTATTTT	CASSQVGRGPNADTQYF
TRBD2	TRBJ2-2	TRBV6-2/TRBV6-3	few	TGTGCCAGCAGCCGGACTAGCGGGAGCACCGGGGAGCTGTTTTTT	CASSRTSGSTGELFF
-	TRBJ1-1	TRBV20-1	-	TGCAGTGCCTGGGAGATTCGGGTATCGGACACTGAAGCTTTCTTT	CSAWEIRVSDTEAFF
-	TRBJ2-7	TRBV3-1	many	TGTGCCAGCAGCCCGGGGCAGGGTATGTACGAGCAGTACTTC	CASSPGQGMYEQYF
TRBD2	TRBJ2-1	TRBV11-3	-	TGTGCCAGCAGCTTTAGCGGGAGGGCCCCCTACAATGAGCAGTTCTTC	CASSFSGRAPYNEQFF